This T cell receptor (beta chain) was sequenced during a study of blood T cell repertoires in COVID-19. Overall study: COVID-19 samples, acute and convalescent, were from the United States, Italy and Spain. T cells, B-cell-depleted T cells, or PBMCs provided the cDNA or gDNA that served as material.

This clone was recorded only once. Per the study methods: Reference gene primer amplification yielded estimated nucleated cell counts. Using immunoSEQ multiplex PCR, the repertoire was profiled, and TCRdb retains in-frame clones only, with some absent. V and J calls and clone size are given by that table; D and trimming were obtained from the DNA. The table records roughly 330,000 clones, around nine tenths of them present only once. In germline, CDR1 is GTSNPN, CDR2 SVGIG (reference sequence). V was cut by 0 bases and J by 3 bases, with 17 bases left in between. The CDR3 is 16 residues long. This clonotype was sampled from a woman between 45 and 60 years old with active or convalescent COVID-19. V usage is TRBV30 and J usage is TRBJ2-5; tentatively, D is TRBD2 (6 bases). The sample comprised peripheral blood. The CDR3 nucleotides read TGTGCCTGGAGTGTATTTGGTTGGCGGGGAAAAGAGACCCAGTACTTC. This translates into CAWSVFGWRGKETQYF.